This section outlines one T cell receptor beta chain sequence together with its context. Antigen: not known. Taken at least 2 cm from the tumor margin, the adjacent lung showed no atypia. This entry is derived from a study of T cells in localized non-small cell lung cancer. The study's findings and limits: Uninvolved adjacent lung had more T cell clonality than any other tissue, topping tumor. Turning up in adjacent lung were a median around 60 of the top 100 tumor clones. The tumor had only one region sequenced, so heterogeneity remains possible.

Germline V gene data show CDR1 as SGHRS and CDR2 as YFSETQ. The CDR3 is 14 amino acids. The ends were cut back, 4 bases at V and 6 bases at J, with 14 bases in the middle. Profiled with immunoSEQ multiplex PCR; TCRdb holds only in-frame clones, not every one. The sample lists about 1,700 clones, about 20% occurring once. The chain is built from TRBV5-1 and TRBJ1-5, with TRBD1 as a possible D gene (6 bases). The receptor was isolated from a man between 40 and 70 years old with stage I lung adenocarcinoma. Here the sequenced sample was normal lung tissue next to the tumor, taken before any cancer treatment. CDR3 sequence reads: CASSLEGGGQPQHF. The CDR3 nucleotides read TGCGCCAGCAGCCTGGAAGGAGGGGGTCAGCCCCAGCATTTT.